This T cell receptor beta chain appears in the sequencing data of a study of regulatory T cells in long-lasting Graves disease. The germline CDR1 and CDR2 sequences are SGDLS and YYNGEE. This CDR3 is 13 amino acids long. V was cut by 6 bases and J by 3 bases, with 11 bases left in between. Time point meaning: newly diagnosed GD, antithyroid drugs for less than 3 months. PBMCs were the source of the RNA used for TCR sequencing. Each of the patients was recruited from an endocrinology department situated in Xi'an, China. Libraries of TCR beta came from iRepertoire HTBI primers plus Arm-PCR of CDR3 regions. TCRdb used MiXCR to reprocess the multiplex PCR reads, holding one entry per CDR3 protein. The sample includes roughly 250,000 distinct CDR3 sequences, 15% to 20% of them seen just once. The same sample was also studied in work on T cells in Graves' hyperthyroidism and ophthalmopathy.

This receptor was obtained from a young woman with Graves disease. This sequence joins TRBV9 and TRBJ2-3, with D unclear. Sequencing was performed on peripheral blood mononuclear cells (PBMCs), taken at new diagnosis, from a patient treated with antithyroid drugs. CDR3 residues: CASTDGSTDTQYF. The DNA of the CDR3 is TGTGCCAGCACGGACGGCTCTACAGATACGCAGTATTTT.